The sample holds a few counts of the clone carrying this T cell receptor (beta chain). This entry belongs to a study of cytomegalovirus exposure and HLA in healthy donors. PCR was performed using 60 Vbeta and 13 Jbeta primers. Repertoires were generated with immunoSEQ multiplex PCR, while TCRdb's copy carries only in-frame clones and drops some. This table holds around 150,000 clones, approximately 60% found once. There are 14 residues in the CDR3. From germline, CDR1 is SGHRS and CDR2 YFSETQ. V was shortened by 1 base and J by 4 bases, with 8 bases between the two germline ends. The sample consisted of PBMCs. V is TRBV5-1 and J is TRBJ2-2; a possible D gene is TRBD1 (5 bases). The TCR originated in a woman aged 55-69 years in good health and CMV-seropositive. CDR3 loop: CASSLQGSTGELFF. In nucleotides, the CDR3 is TGCGCCAGCAGCTTGCAGGGCAGCACCGGGGAGCTGTTTTTT.